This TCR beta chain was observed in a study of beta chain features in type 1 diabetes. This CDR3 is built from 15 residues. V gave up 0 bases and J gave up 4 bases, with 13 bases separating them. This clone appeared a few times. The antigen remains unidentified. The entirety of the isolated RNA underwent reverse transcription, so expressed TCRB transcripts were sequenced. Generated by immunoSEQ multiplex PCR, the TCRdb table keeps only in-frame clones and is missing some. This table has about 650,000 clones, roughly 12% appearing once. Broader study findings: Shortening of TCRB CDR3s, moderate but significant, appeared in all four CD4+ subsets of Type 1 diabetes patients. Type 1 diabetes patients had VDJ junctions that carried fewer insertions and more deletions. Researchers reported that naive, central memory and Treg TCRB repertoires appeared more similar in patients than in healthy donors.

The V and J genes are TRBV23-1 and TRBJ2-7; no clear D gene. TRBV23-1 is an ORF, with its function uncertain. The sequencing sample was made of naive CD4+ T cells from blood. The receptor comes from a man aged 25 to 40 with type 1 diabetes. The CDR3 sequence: CASSQSNGRVYEQYF. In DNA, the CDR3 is TGCGCCAGCAGTCAATCGAACGGTCGAGTATACGAGCAGTACTTC.